The clone carrying this T cell receptor (beta chain) occurred many times. Its antigen is unknown. Time point denoted: newly diagnosed GD, antithyroid drugs for less than 3 months. PBMC RNA served as the TCR library source. Peripheral blood, at about 10 milliliters, went into EDTA tubes. This specimen comes from a study of regulatory T cells in long-lasting Graves disease. For the study at large: Graves' patients (newly diagnosed) had been on antithyroid drugs under 3 months.

General study results and limits: Blood alone, not thyroid tissue, was studied. There was favoring of TRBV28, TRBJ1-2 and TRBJ2-5 in persistent disease.

CDR1 is SGHTA, CDR2 FQGNSA, per germline. This CDR3 region has 15 residues. Trimming removed 4 bases from V and 0 bases from J, with 12 bases in between. Libraries of TCR beta came from iRepertoire HTBI primers plus Arm-PCR of CDR3 regions. TCRdb re-derived calls from the multiplex PCR reads in MiXCR, one entry per CDR3 protein. The sample has over 300,000 distinct CDR3 sequences; about 16% are singletons. The sample in question was peripheral blood mononuclear cells (PBMCs), obtained at new diagnosis, from a patient treated with antithyroid drugs. V gene TRBV7-2 combines with J gene TRBJ1-1, with D possibly matching TRBD1 (6 bases). This clonotype originated in a female donor with Graves disease. As DNA, the CDR3 is TGTGCCAGCAGCTCCAACAGGGAAATGAACACTGAAGCTTTCTTT. It encodes CASSSNREMNTEAFF.